These 24 T cell receptor beta chains were sequenced from one sample in a study of cytomegalovirus exposure and HLA in healthy donors. The PCR ran on 60 Vbeta and 13 Jbeta primers. Profiled with immunoSEQ multiplex PCR; TCRdb holds only in-frame clones, not every one. Found here are about 70,000 clones, about 73% of them singletons; the top ten hold roughly 11%. The sequencing sample was made of PBMCs. Every receptor here comes from an older woman in good health and CMV-seropositive.

The chain joins TRBV2 to TRBJ2-7; 9 nucleotides agree with TRBD1. Trimming cost V 6 bases and J 5 bases; bases outside gene matches: 5. Germline-derived CDR1 and CDR2 are SNHLY and FYNNEI. The CDR3 has 13 amino acids. This chain's CDR3 is CASSQTGGNEQYF. The DNA of the CDR3 is TGTGCCAGCAGCCAAACAGGGGGCAACGAGCAGTACTTC.

V usage is TRBV11-2 and J usage is TRBJ1-2; no definite D call. V lost 0 bases to trimming and J lost 8 bases, with 10 bases between them. Germline V gene data show CDR1 as SGHAT and CDR2 as FQNNGV. The CDR3 extends over 13 amino acids. Here the CDR3 DNA reads TGTGCCAGCAGCTTAGATCTTAGACAAGGCTACACCTTC. Amino acids: CASSLDLRQGYTF.

The CDR3 DNA sequence: TGTGCCAGCAGCGAGTCGTCAGGGCAGTCGTATGGCTACACCTTC. Translation: CASSESSGQSYGYTF. The gene calls are TRBV9 and TRBJ1-2; the D gene is possibly TRBD1 (5 bases). The germline gives CDR1 SGDLS, CDR2 YYNGEE. The CDR3 extends over 15 amino acids. V lost 3 bases, J lost 5 bases, and 17 bases lay in between.

A single count supports this clone. The V and J genes are TRBV12-5 and TRBJ2-3; D uncertain. V lost 4 bases, J lost 3 bases, and 2 bases lay in between. Per germline, CDR1 LGHNT and CDR2 FRNRAP. This CDR3 is built from 11 residues. The CDR3 spells CASGSTDTQYF. The CDR3 coding sequence is TGTGCTAGTGGTTCAACAGATACGCAGTATTTT.

This clone was seen just once. V gene TRBV5-1 combines with J gene TRBJ2-2, with 9 nucleotides matching TRBD1. Germline V gives CDR1 SGHRS, CDR2 YFSETQ. The junction had 5 bases not matched to a gene; V was cut back by 4 bases and J by 4 bases. The CDR3 length is 15 residues. Written as DNA, the CDR3 is TGCGCCAGCAGCCCGGGACAGGGTCGCACCGGGGAGCTGTTTTTT. Its protein is CASSPGQGRTGELFF.

There are a few counts of this clone. This chain links TRBV25-1 with TRBJ1-1; 8 positions agree with TRBD1. V was pared by 1 base and J by 6 bases, with 7 bases of the junction left unmatched. The CDR3 has 15 residues. Germline V gene data show CDR1 as MGHDK and CDR2 as SYGVNS. DNA of the CDR3: TGTGCCAGCAGTGAATTAGGGTCAGGGGGCCCTGAAGCTTTCTTT. Its protein is CASSELGSGGPEAFF.

This clone was recorded once. This sequence joins TRBV5-6 and TRBJ2-3; D not resolved. The V gene's germline CDR1 is SGHDT and CDR2 YYEEEE. The CDR3 has 12 amino acids. V shed 0 bases and J shed 4 bases, with 3 bases lying between them. Written as DNA, the CDR3 is TGTGCCAGCAGCTTGGTAGCAGATACGCAGTATTTT. Translating it yields CASSLVADTQYF.

V and J are TRBV2 and TRBJ1-5, with 8 positions matching TRBD1. CDR3 length equals 13 residues. The germline gives CDR1 SNHLY, CDR2 FYNNEI. V trimming: 4 bases; J trimming: 9 bases; junction bases outside the gene matches: 5. The CDR3 sequence: CASSGGQGRPQHF. The DNA of the CDR3 is TGTGCCAGCAGTGGCGGACAGGGACGGCCCCAGCATTTT. The full variable domain, completed using reference TRBV2 and TRBJ1-5, is EPEVTQTPSHQVTQMGQEVILRCVPISNHLYFYWYRQILGQKVEFLVSFYNNEISEKSEIFDDQFSVERPDGSNFTLKIRSTKLEDSAMYFCASSGGQGRPQHFGDGTRLSIL.

This clone was picked up a small number of times. V is TRBV4-1 and J is TRBJ1-5; 8 bases align to TRBD1. Germline V CDR1 and CDR2: MGHRA, YSYEKL. Unmatched junction bases numbered 6, after V lost 4 bases and J lost 10 bases. This CDR3 has 13 amino acids. The CDR3 sequence: CASSLLTGGPQHF. The CDR3 DNA sequence: TGCGCCAGCAGCCTCCTAACAGGGGGACCCCAGCATTTT.

The rearrangement joins TRBV18 to TRBJ1-1, with D perhaps TRBD1 (5 bases). This CDR3 has 14 amino acids. Germline V gives CDR1 KGHSH, CDR2 LQKENI. V dropped 3 bases and J dropped 3 bases, with 11 bases sitting between them. The CDR3 bases are TGTGCCAGCTCACCCTCACGGGGGGACACTGAAGCTTTCTTT. This sequence encodes CASSPSRGDTEAFF. Drawing the rest from reference TRBV18 and TRBJ1-1, the complete variable domain is NAGVMQNPRHLVRRRGQEARLRCSPMKGHSHVYWYRQLPEEGLKFMVYLQKENIIDESGMPKERFSAEFPKEGPSILRIQQVVRGDSAAYFCASSPSRGDTEAFFGQGTRLTVV.

V and J are TRBV10-1 and TRBJ2-7; D might be TRBD1 (5 bases). CDR3 length equals 14 residues. Trimming took off 2 bases at V and 6 bases at J, with 14 bases between the two ends. Germline CDR1 WNHNN, CDR2 SYGVQD (reference sequence). The CDR3 DNA follows: TGCGCCAGCAGTGAGACGCAGGGATTGGCCGAGCAGTACTTC. Protein sequence: CASSETQGLAEQYF.

The count of this clone is one. V and J are TRBV29-1 and TRBJ2-7; possible D gene TRBD2, 5 bases. This CDR3 contains 11 residues. Germline CDR1 reads SQVTM; CDR2 reads ANQGSEA. Trimming shortened V by 6 bases and J by 4 bases, and 10 bases separated the two germline ends. The CDR3 here is CSVERGYEQYV. As DNA, the CDR3 is TGCAGCGTAGAACGGGGATACGAGCAGTACGTC.

This rearrangement joins TRBV20-1 to TRBJ1-1; D is unclear. The V and J ends lost 4 bases and 2 bases respectively, with 5 bases between them. Per the germline V gene, CDR1 is DFQATT and CDR2 is SNEGSKA (reference sequence). The length of the CDR3 is 11 residues. The CDR3 spells CSATYNTEAFF. The CDR3 DNA follows: TGCAGTGCTACTTATAACACTGAAGCTTTCTTT.

The chain combines TRBV10-1 with TRBJ2-3, with unresolved D. Germline V CDR1 and CDR2: WNHNN, SYGVQD (reference sequence). This CDR3 is built from 11 residues. Trimming pared 10 bases from V and 6 bases from J, leaving 11 bases between. CDR3 in DNA: TGCGCCAACGACACGCTGGATACGCAGTATTTT. Translation gives CANDTLDTQYF.

The V and J genes are TRBV15 and TRBJ2-5; 12 bases align to TRBD1. V was clipped by 3 bases and J by 1 base; unmatched bases: 0. The CDR3 sequence is 15 residues long. CDR1 is LNHNV and CDR2 is YYDKDF in the germline V gene (reference sequence). This CDR3 is CATSRGQGAQETQYF. The DNA for the CDR3 is TGTGCCACCAGCAGGGGACAGGGGGCCCAAGAGACCCAGTACTTC. The entire variable domain, with the rest obtained from reference TRBV15 and TRBJ2-5, is as follows: DAMVIQNPRYQVTQFGKPVTLSCSQTLNHNVMYWYQQKSSQAPKLLFHYYDKDFNNEADTPDNFQSRRPNTSFCFLDIRSPGLGDTAMYLCATSRGQGAQETQYFGPGTRLLVL.

Details on this clone: A read error is likely, as this CDR3 ends without the conserved phenylalanine or tryptophan. V and J are TRBV4-1 and TRBJ1-1, with TRBD1 matching over 9 bases. With V trimmed by 4 bases and J by 4 bases, 7 bases remained unmatched. The CDR3 loop spans 15 amino acids. CDR1 and CDR2 from the germline V gene are MGHRA and YSYEKL. The CDR3 DNA follows: TGCGCCAGCAGCCTCGACAGGGGGGTGAGCACTGAAGCTTTCGTT. Residues: CASSLDRGVSTEAFV.

This rearrangement joins TRBV7-8 to TRBJ1-1, with D unclear. Per the germline V gene, CDR1 is SGHVS and CDR2 is FQNEAQ. The CDR3 has 13 residues. V was cut by 5 bases and J by 1 base, with 8 bases left in between. CDR3 sequence reads: CASSKSQNTEAFF. The CDR3 DNA follows: TGTGCCAGCAGCAAGTCACAGAACACTGAAGCTTTCTTT.

This chain uses TRBV6-1 with TRBJ1-5, with TRBD1 matching over 7 bases. V trimming: 4 bases; J trimming: 0 bases; junction bases outside the gene matches: 9. This CDR3 has 17 residues. In germline, CDR1 is MNHNS, CDR2 SASEGT. In DNA form, the CDR3 reads TGTGCCAGCAGTGGAGGGACAGTTTACCTTAGCAATCAGCCCCAGCATTTT. It is translated as CASSGGTVYLSNQPQHF.

A few counts support this clone. The chain joins TRBV12-5 to TRBJ2-7, with a weak D call TRBD2 (6 bases). Germline CDR1 is LGHNT and CDR2 is FRNRAP. Trimming stripped 3 bases from V and 3 bases from J, with 9 bases between. CDR3 length equals 13 residues. The CDR3 spells CASGFGTDYEQYF. The CDR3 region has the DNA TGTGCTAGTGGTTTCGGGACTGACTACGAGCAGTACTTC.

The chain carries TRBV2 and TRBJ2-1, with D maybe TRBD2 (5 bases). This CDR3 region has 14 residues. V lost 6 bases, J lost 2 bases, and 11 bases lay in between. The germline V gene has CDR1 SNHLY and CDR2 FYNNEI. The CDR3 loop is CASRVQRTYNEQFF. The CDR3 DNA follows: TGTGCCAGCAGGGTTCAGCGGACCTACAATGAGCAGTTCTTC. The entire variable domain, with the rest obtained from reference TRBV2 and TRBJ2-1, is as follows: EPEVTQTPSHQVTQMGQEVILRCVPISNHLYFYWYRQILGQKVEFLVSFYNNEISEKSEIFDDQFSVERPDGSNFTLKIRSTKLEDSAMYFCASRVQRTYNEQFFGPGTRLTVL.

The J gene is TRBJ2-3, the V gene TRBV6-1; 7 positions agree with TRBD2. Looked up from germline, CDR1 is MNHNS and CDR2 is SASEGT. The length of the CDR3 is 14 residues. Trimming took 6 bases from V and 0 from J; bases not matched to a gene: 3. The CDR3 here is CASRGGLSTDTQYF. CDR3 coding DNA: TGTGCCAGCAGGGGGGGGTTAAGCACAGATACGCAGTATTTT.

The chain uses TRBV5-6 and TRBJ2-5; TRBD1 matches at 7 bases. The germline gives CDR1 SGHDT, CDR2 YYEEEE. The V segment lost 0 bases and the J segment 1 base; nucleotides outside the gene matches: 3. This CDR3 region has 15 residues. CDR3 sequence (DNA): TGTGCCAGCAGCTTGGGACAGGGCGCCCAAGAGACCCAGTACTTC. Translation gives CASSLGQGAQETQYF.

The chain has TRBV5-1 and TRBJ2-4; 9 bases map to TRBD2. V gave up 2 bases and J gave up 8 bases; unmatched junction bases: 8. This CDR3 region has 15 residues. Germline-derived CDR1 and CDR2 are SGHRS and YFSETQ. The CDR3 DNA sequence: TGCGCCAGCAGCTTCGGCGGGGGGGCCCTCGACATTCAGTACTTC. It encodes CASSFGGGALDIQYF. The full variable domain, rest sourced from reference TRBV5-1 and TRBJ2-4, is KAGVTQTPRYLIKTRGQQVTLSCSPISGHRSVSWYQQTPGQGLQFLFEYFSETQRNKGNFPGRFSGRQFSNSRSEMNVSTLELGDSALYLCASSFGGGALDIQYFGAGTRLSVL.

The chain has TRBV10-3 and TRBJ2-7, with D possibly being TRBD2 (7 bases). Germline V gene lookup returns CDR1 ENHRY and CDR2 SYGVKD. Trimming cost V 7 bases and J 4 bases, with 23 bases left between them. The CDR3 spans 16 residues. CDR3 protein: CAITQTGGGSTYEQYF. CDR3 bases: TGTGCCATCACTCAGACGGGGGGCGGGAGCACTTACGAGCAGTACTTC.